These 28 T cell receptor beta chains originate from one sample sequenced in a study of T cells in Graves' hyperthyroidism and ophthalmopathy (dated by TCRdb to between 2018 and 2020). The library relied on multiplex PCR. TCRdb names Illumina HiSeq 2000 as the instrument used. The TCR beta CDR3 regions were amplified from RNA transcripts. A first-round RT-PCR of the TCR CDR3 used the HTBI primer set with the Qiagen OneStep RT-PCR kit. TCRdb reanalyzed the raw reads on its own, using fastp at Q25 for trimming and MiXCR for clone calling, and kept in-frame beta chains. Each CDR3 protein gets just one entry, which takes the most common genes and DNA from the rows behind it. A total of about 720,000 distinct CDR3 sequences appear in this sample, about a sixth of them only once. In total, the top ten clones hold under 8.5% of the sample. Sequenced: blood. All receptors come from a man aged 18 to 29 with Graves' hyperthyroidism.

The chain is built from TRBV2 and TRBJ1-1, with D possibly matching TRBD1 (5 bases). The germline V gene has CDR1 SNHLY and CDR2 FYNNEI. V lost 3 bases and J 5 bases, leaving 16 bases between the germline ends. This CDR3 spans 15 amino acids. This chain's CDR3 is CASSDPASGRTEAFF. The CDR3 DNA follows: TGTGCCAGCAGTGACCCGGCCTCAGGGCGAACTGAAGCTTTCTTT.

This clonotype has a count of ten or more. The gene calls are TRBV3-1 and TRBJ2-7; no clear D gene. Germline V gives CDR1 LGHDT, CDR2 YNNKEL (reference sequence). The CDR3 extends over 14 amino acids. Trimming shortened V by 4 bases and J by 2 bases, and 12 bases separated the two germline ends. CDR3 region: CASSRAEITYEQYF. CDR3 coding DNA: TGTGCCAGCAGCCGAGCAGAGATAACCTACGAGCAGTACTTC.

This clonotype was found a few times. The CDR3 here is CASGQTTSYEQYF. CDR3 nucleotides: TGCGCCAGCGGACAGACAACCTCCTACGAGCAGTACTTC. The chain is built from TRBV4-1 and TRBJ2-7, with a weak D call TRBD1 (6 bases). V was shortened by 8 bases and J by 0 bases, with 11 bases between the two germline ends. From germline, CDR1 is MGHRA and CDR2 YSYEKL. This CDR3 region has 13 residues.

The chain joins TRBV28 to TRBJ2-7, with 7 bases matching TRBD1. CDR1 MDHEN and CDR2 SYDVKM come from the germline V gene. The junction had 10 bases not matched to a gene; V was cut back by 5 bases and J by 3 bases. There are 15 residues in the CDR3. The CDR3 here is CASSRPSGTDYEQYF. CDR3 nucleotides: TGTGCCAGCAGTCGACCCTCGGGGACAGACTACGAGCAGTACTTC.

This clonotype has more than one count but fewer than ten. The chain joins TRBV4-1 to TRBJ1-2; no clear D. This CDR3 has 15 residues. Germline CDR1 reads MGHRA; CDR2 reads YSYEKL. The germline V and J ends were trimmed by 1 base and 2 bases, with 11 bases remaining between them. The CDR3 DNA reads TGCGCCAGCAGCCAAGGCCAGGCCTTAAACTATGGCTACACCTTC. As protein: CASSQGQALNYGYTF.

V and J are TRBV2 and TRBJ1-5; D is unresolved. CDR1 is SNHLY and CDR2 is FYNNEI in the germline V gene. Trimming took off 7 bases at V and 4 bases at J, with 11 bases between the two ends. This CDR3 contains 13 residues. CDR3 protein: CASNGRGNQPQHF. The CDR3 nucleotides read TGTGCCAGCAATGGCCGTGGGAATCAGCCCCAGCATTTT. The full variable domain, its missing parts supplied by reference TRBV2 and TRBJ1-5, is EPEVTQTPSHQVTQMGQEVILRCVPISNHLYFYWYRQILGQKVEFLVSFYNNEISEKSEIFDDQFSVERPDGSNFTLKIRSTKLEDSAMYFCASNGRGNQPQHFGDGTRLSIL.

The rearrangement uses TRBV27 and TRBJ2-5; the D call may be TRBD1 or TRBD2 (6 bases each). The length of the CDR3 is 17 residues. Per the germline V gene, CDR1 is MNHEY and CDR2 is SMNVEV (reference sequence). V lost 0 bases and J lost 4, with 18 bases in between. The CDR3 nucleotides are TGTGCCAGCAGTTTATCGATAGGGGGAGGTACGCGAGAGACCCAGTACTTC. It codes for CASSLSIGGGTRETQYF.

The chain carries TRBV5-1 and TRBJ2-7; maybe TRBD2 (6 bases). CDR3 length: 12 amino acids. Germline CDR1 reads SGHRS; CDR2 reads YFSETQ. Trimming shortened V by 3 bases and J by 7 bases, and 11 bases separated the two germline ends. The CDR3 DNA sequence: TGCGCCAGCAGCTGGCGGGACGGTGAGCAGTACTTC. Translated, it gives CASSWRDGEQYF. Combining the CDR3 with reference TRBV5-1 and TRBJ2-7 gives the whole variable domain KAGVTQTPRYLIKTRGQQVTLSCSPISGHRSVSWYQQTPGQGLQFLFEYFSETQRNKGNFPGRFSGRQFSNSRSEMNVSTLELGDSALYLCASSWRDGEQYFGPGTRLTVT.

The CDR3 coding sequence is TGTGCCAGCAGCCCTGCGGGAGGAACCTACAATGAGCAGTTCTTC. Translating gives CASSPAGGTYNEQFF. The chain recombines TRBV3-1 with TRBJ2-1; 8 nucleotides line up with TRBD2. The CDR3 has 15 residues. V shed 4 bases and J 2 bases; nucleotides not matched to a gene: 4. Germline V CDR1 and CDR2: LGHDT, YNNKEL (reference sequence).

This clonotype was detected ten times or more. The V call is TRBV20-1, the J call TRBJ2-2; D is ambiguous. Germline V gives CDR1 DFQATT, CDR2 SNEGSKA (reference sequence). The CDR3 totals 13 residues. The V and J ends lost 6 bases and 6 bases respectively, with 14 bases between them. The CDR3 region has the DNA TGCAGTGCCAATCTTTTGGGCCCCGGGGAGCTGTTTTTT. It specifies CSANLLGPGELFF.

This clonotype has just a few counts. The chain is built from TRBV7-2 and TRBJ1-5; weak D call: TRBD1 (6 bases). V lost 4 bases to trimming and J lost 4 bases, with 14 bases between them. CDR1 is SGHTA, CDR2 FQGNSA, per germline. The length of the CDR3 is 15 residues. The DNA for the CDR3 is TGTGCCAGCAGCTCACAGGGTTTTAAGAATCAGCCCCAGCATTTT. Translation: CASSSQGFKNQPQHF.

To note about this clonotype: A much bigger clone sits one base away, suggesting this may be a read error. The rearrangement joins TRBV2 to TRBJ1-2; D unclear. CDR1 SNHLY and CDR2 FYNNEI come from the germline V gene. The CDR3 length is 13 residues. The V gene lost 0 bases and the J gene lost 8 bases, with 10 bases spanning the gap. CDR3 bases: TGTGCCAGCAGTGAAGCGCGTGCGGCGGGCTACACCTTC. Protein sequence: CASSEARAAGYTF. Together with reference TRBV2 and TRBJ1-2, the CDR3 gives the full variable domain: EPEVTQTPSHQVTQMGQEVILRCVPISNHLYFYWYRQILGQKVEFLVSFYNNEISEKSEIFDDQFSVERPDGSNFTLKIRSTKLEDSAMYFCASSEARAAGYTFGSGTRLTVV.

This chain links TRBV14 with TRBJ2-1; D not resolved. Germline V CDR1 and CDR2: SGHDN, FVKESK. The CDR3 covers 16 residues. The V end lost 0 bases, the J end lost 3 bases, and 12 bases lay between the germline ends. This CDR3 reads CASSQDSSKSYNEQFF. CDR3 DNA sequence: TGTGCCAGCAGCCAAGATTCTTCTAAGAGCTACAATGAGCAGTTCTTC.

This clonotype was recorded many times. The chain has TRBV6-1 and TRBJ2-7; TRBD2 is a possible D gene (6 bases). The length of the CDR3 is 16 residues. The V gene lost 0 bases and the J gene lost 2 bases, with 14 bases spanning the gap. Germline V CDR1 and CDR2: MNHNS, SASEGT. The CDR3 bases are TGTGCCAGCAGTGAAGCCTCTCCTGCGGGAACCTACGAGCAGTACTTC. Its translation: CASSEASPAGTYEQYF.

This clonotype showed up many times. The V and J genes are TRBV7-9 and TRBJ2-3, with TRBD1 matching over 10 bases. This CDR3 spans 15 amino acids. Germline CDR1 and CDR2: SEHNR and FQNEAQ (reference sequence). The J segment lost 4 bases and the V segment lost 1 base, leaving 2 bases of the junction unmatched. The CDR3 here is CASSLEGQGADTQYF. The CDR3, as DNA: TGTGCCAGCAGCTTAGAAGGACAGGGGGCAGATACGCAGTATTTT.

Only a few counts were recorded for this clonotype. V usage is TRBV7-8 and J usage is TRBJ1-1; 8 bases line up with TRBD1. Germline V gene sequence: CDR1 SGHVS, CDR2 FQNEAQ. V gave up 5 bases and J gave up 4 bases; unmatched junction bases: 12. The CDR3 totals 16 residues. The CDR3 DNA reads TGTGCCAGCAGCCCGGACAGGGTGTCAATATTCACTGAAGCTTTCTTT. Protein: CASSPDRVSIFTEAFF.

This clonotype was seen a few times. The rearrangement uses TRBV12-3 or TRBV12-4 and TRBJ2-1; the D call may be TRBD1 or TRBD2 (9 bases each). The CDR3 loop spans 20 amino acids. The V end was cut by 4 bases, the J end by 4 bases, with 29 bases between. The CDR3 nucleotides read TGTGCCAGCAGTTCCACCGGGACAGGGAAGACTAGCGGCATATACAATGAGCAGTTCTTC. This encodes CASSSTGTGKTSGIYNEQFF.

The rearrangement uses TRBV28 and TRBJ2-7; the match to TRBD1 covers 11 bases. The CDR3 runs to 16 residues. Trimming cost V 5 bases and J 3 bases; bases outside gene matches: 9. CDR1 is MDHEN and CDR2 is SYDVKM in the germline V gene. The CDR3 protein is CASSPPGTGGLYEQYF. Here the CDR3 DNA reads TGTGCCAGCAGTCCTCCCGGGACAGGGGGTCTCTACGAGCAGTACTTC.

This clonotype has a handful of counts. The rearrangement uses TRBV20-1 and TRBJ2-5, with D possibly matching TRBD2 (6 bases). Between the trimmed V and J ends, which lost 6 bases and 5 bases, there was a span of 19 bases. Germline lookup yields CDR1 DFQATT and CDR2 SNEGSKA (reference sequence). The CDR3 is 14 residues long. CDR3 nucleotides: TGCAGTGCAACCGGGACCCACGGAGGGGAGACCCAGTACTTC. As protein: CSATGTHGGETQYF.

The chain couples TRBV7-2 to TRBJ2-5; 10 positions agree with TRBD1. Trimming removed 4 bases from V and 1 base from J; junction bases left unmatched: 12. Looked up from germline, CDR1 is SGHTA and CDR2 is FQGNSA. CDR3 length equals 18 residues. The CDR3 coding sequence is TGTGCCAGCAGCTCTCCGGGACAGGGGTTCTTCGGCCAAGAGACCCAGTACTTC. Translation: CASSSPGQGFFGQETQYF.

This clonotype was observed a handful of times. The rearrangement uses TRBV9 and TRBJ1-1; a weak D match, TRBD1 (5 bases). CDR3 size: 14 residues. Trimming pared 6 bases from V and 4 bases from J, leaving 16 bases between. Looked up from germline, CDR1 is SGDLS and CDR2 is YYNGEE. For the CDR3, the DNA is TGTGCCAGCACCCCAGAAGGGGTGGTCACTGAAGCTTTCTTT. It codes for CASTPEGVVTEAFF. Looking up the rest from reference TRBV9 and TRBJ1-1 gives the full variable domain: DSGVTQTPKHLITATGQRVTLRCSPRSGDLSVYWYQQSLDQGLQFLIQYYNGEERAKGNILERFSAQQFPDLHSELNLSSLELGDSALYFCASTPEGVVTEAFFGQGTRLTVV.

The CDR3 DNA follows: TGTGCCAGCAGTCGACACCCGAACACCGGGGAGCTGTTTTTT. Its protein is CASSRHPNTGELFF. This chain links TRBV28 with TRBJ2-2; D is unresolved. The ends were cut back, 5 bases at V and 0 bases at J, with 7 bases in the middle. The germline V gene encodes CDR1 MDHEN and CDR2 SYDVKM. The CDR3 totals 14 residues.

This clonotype was recorded many times. The chain is built from TRBV28 and TRBJ2-7; D uncertain. V lost 6 bases and J 5 bases, leaving 8 bases between the germline ends. Per germline, CDR1 MDHEN and CDR2 SYDVKM. The CDR3 is 11 residues long. The CDR3 sequence: CASSGSDEQYF. The CDR3 DNA is TGTGCCAGCAGCGGATCGGACGAGCAGTACTTC. Supplemented by reference TRBV28 and TRBJ2-7, the full variable domain reads DVKVTQSSRYLVKRTGEKVFLECVQDMDHENMFWYRQDPGLGLRLIYFSYDVKMKEKGDIPEGYSVSREKKERFSLILESASTNQTSMYLCASSGSDEQYFGPGTRLTVT.

The chain uses TRBV7-3 and TRBJ2-1, with D perhaps TRBD2 (6 bases). This CDR3 is built from 16 residues. V was pared by 5 bases and J by 5 bases, with 19 bases between. Per the germline V gene, CDR1 is SGHTA and CDR2 is FQGTGA. CDR3 in DNA: TGTGCCAGCAGCCGCACGGCTCCAGCGGGTAACAATGAGCAGTTCTTC. As protein: CASSRTAPAGNNEQFF.

This clonotype was seen a handful of times. The chain couples TRBV6-1 to TRBJ2-2; 8 positions agree with TRBD2. The trim removed 11 bases at V and 7 bases at J, leaving 9 bases unmatched. The length of the CDR3 is 13 residues. In germline, CDR1 is MNHNS, CDR2 SASEGT. CDR3 nucleotide sequence: TGTGCCGGAACCTTTAGCGGGGTCGGGGAGCTGTTTTTT. Amino acids: CAGTFSGVGELFF.

This clonotype occurred many times. V and J are TRBV18 and TRBJ2-7, with a tentative D call TRBD1 (6 bases). CDR1 KGHSH and CDR2 LQKENI come from the germline V gene. The CDR3 has 15 amino acids. V dropped 0 bases and J dropped 5 bases, with 14 bases sitting between them. The CDR3 loop is CASSPPGAVSDEQYF. The CDR3 nucleotides read TGTGCCAGCTCACCACCGGGGGCAGTATCGGACGAGCAGTACTTC.

In this sample, this clonotype turned up a few times. The chain employs TRBV6-1 and TRBJ1-1, with D unclear. The CDR3 has 14 residues. The V end lost 1 base, the J end lost 4 bases, and 10 bases lay between the germline ends. Germline V gene sequence: CDR1 MNHNS, CDR2 SASEGT. In DNA form, the CDR3 reads TGTGCCAGCAGTGAAGACGGACCGAGCACTGAAGCTTTCTTT. Its translation is CASSEDGPSTEAFF.

This clonotype has at least ten counts. This sequence joins TRBV20-1 and TRBJ2-1; 15 positions agree with TRBD2. The CDR3 is 15 amino acids. The V gene end was trimmed by 6 bases and the J gene end by 6 bases; junction bases not matched to a gene: 6. Germline CDR1 reads DFQATT; CDR2 reads SNEGSKA (reference sequence). CDR3 loop: CSAARGLAGGNEQFF. The CDR3 nucleotides read TGCAGTGCGGCCCGGGGACTAGCGGGAGGCAATGAGCAGTTCTTC.